This T cell receptor (beta chain) was identified during a study of cytomegalovirus exposure and HLA in healthy donors. Study results and limitations: The authors confirmed in vitro that three CMV-associated chains were specific for CMV antigens. Rarity held for most TCR sequences, but there were some public TCRs that occurred in many donors. A later analysis linked around 15,000 TCR beta sequences to HLA alleles at 0.05 false discovery rate.

A multiplex PCR was run with 60 Vbeta primers and 13 Jbeta primers. The repertoire was sequenced with immunoSEQ multiplex PCR; TCRdb's copy has only in-frame clones and lacks some. The table includes about 89,000 clones, 76% detected once. With 4 bases removed from V and 1 base from J, the gap between germline ends came to 7 bases. CDR3 size: 12 residues. Germline values: CDR1 SQVTM, CDR2 ANQGSEA. Sample share makes this clone medium-sized. Its antigen is currently unknown. Other nucleotide sequences in the sample specify the same CDR3. The chain joins TRBV29-1 to TRBJ1-1, with D possibly matching TRBD1 (5 bases). The sequencing sample was made of PBMCs. The TCR sequence derives from a male donor in good health and CMV-seronegative. The CDR3 loop is CSVVTGNTEAFF. The DNA of the CDR3 is TGCAGCGTTGTCACAGGGAACACTGAAGCTTTCTTT.